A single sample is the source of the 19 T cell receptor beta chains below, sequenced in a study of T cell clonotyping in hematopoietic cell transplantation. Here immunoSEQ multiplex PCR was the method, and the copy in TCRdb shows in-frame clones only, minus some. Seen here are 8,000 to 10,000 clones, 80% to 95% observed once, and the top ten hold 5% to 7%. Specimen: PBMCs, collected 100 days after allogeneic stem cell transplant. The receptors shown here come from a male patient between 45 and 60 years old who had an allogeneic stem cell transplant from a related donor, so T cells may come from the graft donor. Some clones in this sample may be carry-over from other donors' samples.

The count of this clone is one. The CDR3 reads CASSPVKDSSSYEQYF. The CDR3, as DNA: TGTGCCAGCAGCCCAGTTAAGGACAGCAGCTCCTACGAGCAGTACTTC. The chain couples TRBV7-9 to TRBJ2-7; weak D call: TRBD1 (6 bases). The CDR3 covers 16 residues. CDR1 is SEHNR, CDR2 FQNEAQ, per germline (reference sequence). V shed 5 bases and J shed 0 bases, with 17 bases lying between them.

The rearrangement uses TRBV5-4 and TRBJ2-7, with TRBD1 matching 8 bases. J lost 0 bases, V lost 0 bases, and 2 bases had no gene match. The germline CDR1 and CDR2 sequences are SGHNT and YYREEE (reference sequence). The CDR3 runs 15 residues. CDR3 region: CASSLAGGRSYEQYF. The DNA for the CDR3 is TGTGCCAGCAGCTTGGCAGGGGGCCGCTCCTACGAGCAGTACTTC.

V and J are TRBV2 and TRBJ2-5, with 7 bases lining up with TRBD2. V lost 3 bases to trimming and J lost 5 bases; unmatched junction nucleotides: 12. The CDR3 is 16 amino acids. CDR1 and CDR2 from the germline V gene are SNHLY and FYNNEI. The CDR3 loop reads CASSEWDYRRYETQYF. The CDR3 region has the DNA TGTGCCAGCAGTGAGTGGGACTACCGAAGGTATGAGACCCAGTACTTC. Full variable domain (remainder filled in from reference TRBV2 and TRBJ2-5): EPEVTQTPSHQVTQMGQEVILRCVPISNHLYFYWYRQILGQKVEFLVSFYNNEISEKSEIFDDQFSVERPDGSNFTLKIRSTKLEDSAMYFCASSEWDYRRYETQYFGPGTRLLVL.

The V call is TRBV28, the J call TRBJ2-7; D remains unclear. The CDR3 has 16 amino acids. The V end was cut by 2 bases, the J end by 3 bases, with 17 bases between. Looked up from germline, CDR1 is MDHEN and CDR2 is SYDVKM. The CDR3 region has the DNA TGTGCCAGCAGTTTACCCCGGTCCGACCTCGGCTACGAGCAGTACTTC. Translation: CASSLPRSDLGYEQYF.

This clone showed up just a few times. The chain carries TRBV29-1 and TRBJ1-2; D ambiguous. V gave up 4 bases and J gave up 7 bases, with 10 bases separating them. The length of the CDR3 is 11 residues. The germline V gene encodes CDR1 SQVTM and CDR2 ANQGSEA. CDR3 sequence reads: CSVGQSAGYTF. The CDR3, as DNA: TGCAGCGTTGGGCAGTCGGCTGGCTACACCTTC.

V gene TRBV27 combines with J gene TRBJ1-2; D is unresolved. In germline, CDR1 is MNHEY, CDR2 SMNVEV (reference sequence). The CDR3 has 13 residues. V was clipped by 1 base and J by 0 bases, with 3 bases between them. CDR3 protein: CASSLLANYGYTF. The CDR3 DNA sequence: TGTGCCAGCAGTTTATTAGCTAACTATGGCTACACCTTC.

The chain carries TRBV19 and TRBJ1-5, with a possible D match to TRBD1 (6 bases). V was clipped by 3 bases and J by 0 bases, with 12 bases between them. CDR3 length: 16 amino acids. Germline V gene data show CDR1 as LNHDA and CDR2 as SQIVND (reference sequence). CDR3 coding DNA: TGTGCCAGTAGTATTCTGGGACAAAATAGCAATCAGCCCCAGCATTTT. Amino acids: CASSILGQNSNQPQHF.

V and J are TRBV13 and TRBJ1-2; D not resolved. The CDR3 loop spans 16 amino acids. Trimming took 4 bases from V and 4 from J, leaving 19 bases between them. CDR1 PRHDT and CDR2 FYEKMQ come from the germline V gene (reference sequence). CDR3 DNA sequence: TGTGCCAGCAGCTCAGAGACGCAGGAGTTTTTCTATGGCTACACCTTC. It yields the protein CASSSETQEFFYGYTF.

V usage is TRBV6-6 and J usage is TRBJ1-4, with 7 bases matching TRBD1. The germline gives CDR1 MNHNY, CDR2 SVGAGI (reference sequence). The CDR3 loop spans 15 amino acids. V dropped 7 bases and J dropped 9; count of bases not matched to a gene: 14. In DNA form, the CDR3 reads TGTGCCAGCACCCGCGAGAGACAGGGCGTCAAAAAACTGTTTTTT. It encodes CASTRERQGVKKLFF.

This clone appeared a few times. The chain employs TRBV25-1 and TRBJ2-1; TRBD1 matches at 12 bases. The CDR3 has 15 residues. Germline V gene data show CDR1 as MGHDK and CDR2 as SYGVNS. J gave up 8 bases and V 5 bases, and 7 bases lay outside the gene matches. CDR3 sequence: CASSHRDRGQYEQFF. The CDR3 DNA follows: TGTGCCAGCAGTCACCGGGACAGGGGGCAATATGAGCAGTTCTTC.

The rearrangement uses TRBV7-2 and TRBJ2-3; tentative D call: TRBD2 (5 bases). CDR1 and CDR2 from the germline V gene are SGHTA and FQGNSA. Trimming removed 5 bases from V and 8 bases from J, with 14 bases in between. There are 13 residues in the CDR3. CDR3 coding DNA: TGTGCCAGCAGCACTACTGGGAGTGGTACGCAGTATTTT. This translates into CASSTTGSGTQYF.

The CDR3 DNA follows: TGTGCTAGTGGTTTGTCCCGAGGGGAGGGGGCCAGGCTTGGTGAGCAGTACTTC. Translating it yields CASGLSRGEGARLGEQYF. The chain links TRBV12-5 to TRBJ2-7; D is tentatively TRBD1 or TRBD2 (7 bases each). CDR1 and CDR2 from the germline V gene are LGHNT and FRNRAP. The ends were cut back, 2 bases at V and 7 bases at J, with 27 bases in the middle. The CDR3 spans 18 residues.

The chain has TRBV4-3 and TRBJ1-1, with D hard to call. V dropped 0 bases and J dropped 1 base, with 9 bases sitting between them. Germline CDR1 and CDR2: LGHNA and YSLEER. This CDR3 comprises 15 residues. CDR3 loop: CASSQDSTRNTEAFF. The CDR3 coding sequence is TGCGCCAGCAGCCAAGATTCAACAAGGAACACTGAAGCTTTCTTT.

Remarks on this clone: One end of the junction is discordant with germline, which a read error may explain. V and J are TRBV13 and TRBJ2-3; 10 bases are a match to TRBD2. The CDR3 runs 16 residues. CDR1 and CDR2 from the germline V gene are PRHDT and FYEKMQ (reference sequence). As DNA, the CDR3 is TGTGCCAGCAGCCTAGGTGGTAGCGGGGGGCCAGATACGCAGTATTTT. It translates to CASSLGGSGGPDTQYF.

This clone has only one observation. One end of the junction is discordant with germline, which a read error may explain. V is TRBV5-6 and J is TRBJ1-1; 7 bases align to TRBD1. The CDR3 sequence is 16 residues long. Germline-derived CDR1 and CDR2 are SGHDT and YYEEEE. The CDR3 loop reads CAGSLAGTATGTEAFF. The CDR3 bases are TGTGCCGGCAGCTTGGCCGGGACAGCTACGGGGACTGAAGCTTTCTTT. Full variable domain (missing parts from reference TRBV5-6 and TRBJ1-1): DAGVTQSPTHLIKTRGQQVTLRCSPKSGHDTVSWYQQALGQGPQFIFQYYEEEERQRGNFPDRFSGHQFPNYSSELNVNALLLGDSALYLCAGSLAGTATGTEAFFGQGTRLTVV.

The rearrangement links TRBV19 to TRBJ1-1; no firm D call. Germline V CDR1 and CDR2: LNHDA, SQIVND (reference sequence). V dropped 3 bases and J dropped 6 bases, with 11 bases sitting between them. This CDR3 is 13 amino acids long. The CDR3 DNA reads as TGTGCCAGTAGTATGTTTGGAGTAGCTGAAGCTTTCTTT. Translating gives CASSMFGVAEAFF.

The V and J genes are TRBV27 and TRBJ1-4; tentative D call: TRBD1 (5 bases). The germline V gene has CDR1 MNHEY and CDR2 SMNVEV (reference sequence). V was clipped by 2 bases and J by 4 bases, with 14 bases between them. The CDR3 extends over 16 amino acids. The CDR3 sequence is CASSLNGGLLNEKLFF. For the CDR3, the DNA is TGTGCCAGCAGTTTAAATGGGGGACTGCTTAATGAAAAACTGTTTTTT.

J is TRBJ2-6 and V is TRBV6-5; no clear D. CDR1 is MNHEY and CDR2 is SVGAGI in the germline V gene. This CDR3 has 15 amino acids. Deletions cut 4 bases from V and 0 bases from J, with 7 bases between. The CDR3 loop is CASSFGNSGANVLTF. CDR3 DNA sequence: TGTGCCAGCAGTTTCGGTAACTCTGGGGCCAACGTCCTGACTTTC.

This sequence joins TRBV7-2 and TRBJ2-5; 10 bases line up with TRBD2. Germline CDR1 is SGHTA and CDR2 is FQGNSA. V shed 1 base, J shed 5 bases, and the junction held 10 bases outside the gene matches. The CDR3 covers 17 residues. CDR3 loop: CASSLGGVAGGGETQYF. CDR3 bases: TGTGCCAGCAGCTTAGGTGGCGTAGCGGGAGGAGGGGAGACCCAGTACTTC.